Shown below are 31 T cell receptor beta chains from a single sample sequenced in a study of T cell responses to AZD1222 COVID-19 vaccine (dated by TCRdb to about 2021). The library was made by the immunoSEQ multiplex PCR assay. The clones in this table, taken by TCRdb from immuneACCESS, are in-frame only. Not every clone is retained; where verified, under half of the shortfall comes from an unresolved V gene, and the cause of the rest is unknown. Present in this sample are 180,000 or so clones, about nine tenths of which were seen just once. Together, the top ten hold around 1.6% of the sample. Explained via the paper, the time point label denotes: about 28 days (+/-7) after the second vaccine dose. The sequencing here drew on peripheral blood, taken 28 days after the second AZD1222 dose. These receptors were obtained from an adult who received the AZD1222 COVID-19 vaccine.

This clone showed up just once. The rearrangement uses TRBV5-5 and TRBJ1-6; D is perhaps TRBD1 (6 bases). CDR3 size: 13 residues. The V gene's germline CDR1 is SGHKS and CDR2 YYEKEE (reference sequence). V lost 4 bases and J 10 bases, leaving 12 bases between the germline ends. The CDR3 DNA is TGTGCCAGCAGCGTCGGGGGGCAATCACCCCTCCACTTT. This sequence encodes CASSVGGQSPLHF.

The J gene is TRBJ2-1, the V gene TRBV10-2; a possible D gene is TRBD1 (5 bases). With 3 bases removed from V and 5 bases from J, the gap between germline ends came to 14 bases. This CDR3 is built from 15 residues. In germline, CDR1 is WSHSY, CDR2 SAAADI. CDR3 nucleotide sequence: TGCGCCAGCAGTGAAGGGGCTCCTCTAGACAATGAGCAGTTCTTC. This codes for CASSEGAPLDNEQFF.

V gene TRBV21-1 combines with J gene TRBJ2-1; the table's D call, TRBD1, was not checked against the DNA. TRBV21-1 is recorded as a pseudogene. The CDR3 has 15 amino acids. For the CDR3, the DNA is TGTGCCAGACTTTTGACAGGGCCTATCTCCAATGAGCAGTTCTTC. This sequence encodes CARLLTGPISNEQFF.

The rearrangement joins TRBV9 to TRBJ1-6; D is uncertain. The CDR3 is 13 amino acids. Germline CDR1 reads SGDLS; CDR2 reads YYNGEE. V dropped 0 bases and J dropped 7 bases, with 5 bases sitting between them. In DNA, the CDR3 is TGTGCCAGCAGCGTAGAGCAGAATTCACCCCTCCACTTT. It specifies CASSVEQNSPLHF.

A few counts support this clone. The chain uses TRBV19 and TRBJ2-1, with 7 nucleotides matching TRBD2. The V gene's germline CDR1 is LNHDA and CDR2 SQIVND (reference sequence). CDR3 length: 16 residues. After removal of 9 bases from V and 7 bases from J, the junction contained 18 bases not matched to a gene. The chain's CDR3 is CASSPYAGDLWNEQFF. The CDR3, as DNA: TGTGCCAGCTCTCCCTACGCGGGAGATCTTTGGAATGAGCAGTTCTTC. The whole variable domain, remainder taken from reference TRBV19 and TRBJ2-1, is DGGITQSPKYLFRKEGQNVTLSCEQNLNHDAMYWYRQDPGQGLRLIYYSQIVNDFQKGDIAEGYSVSREKKESFPLTVTSAQKNPTAFYLCASSPYAGDLWNEQFFGPGTRLTVL.

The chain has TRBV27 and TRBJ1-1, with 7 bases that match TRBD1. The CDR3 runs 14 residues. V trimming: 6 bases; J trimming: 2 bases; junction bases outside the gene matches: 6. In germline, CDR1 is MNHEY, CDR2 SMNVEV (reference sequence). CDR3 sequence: CASSPGTVNTEAFF. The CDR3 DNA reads TGTGCCAGCAGCCCTGGGACAGTAAACACTGAAGCTTTCTTT.

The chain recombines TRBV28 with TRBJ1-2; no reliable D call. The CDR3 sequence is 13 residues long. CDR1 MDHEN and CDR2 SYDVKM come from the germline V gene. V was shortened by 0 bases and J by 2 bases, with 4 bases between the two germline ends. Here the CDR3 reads CASSLWDNYGYTF. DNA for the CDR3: TGTGCCAGCAGTTTATGGGACAACTATGGCTACACCTTC.

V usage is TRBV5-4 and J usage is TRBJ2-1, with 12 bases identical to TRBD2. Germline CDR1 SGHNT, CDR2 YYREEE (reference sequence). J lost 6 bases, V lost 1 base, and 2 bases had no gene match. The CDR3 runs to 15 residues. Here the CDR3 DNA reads TGTGCCAGCAGCTTGCGGACTAGCGGGGCCAATGAGCAGTTCTTC. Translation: CASSLRTSGANEQFF. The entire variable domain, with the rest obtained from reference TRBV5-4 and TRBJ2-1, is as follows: ETGVTQSPTHLIKTRGQQVTLRCSSQSGHNTVSWYQQALGQGPQFIFQYYREEENGRGNFPPRFSGLQFPNYSSELNVNALELDDSALYLCASSLRTSGANEQFFGPGTRLTVL.

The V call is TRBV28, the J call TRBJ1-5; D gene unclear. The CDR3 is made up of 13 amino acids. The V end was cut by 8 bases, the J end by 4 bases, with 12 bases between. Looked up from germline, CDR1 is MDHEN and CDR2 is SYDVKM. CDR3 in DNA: TGTGCCAGCGACGAGGGTCTAAATCAGCCCCAGCATTTT. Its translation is CASDEGLNQPQHF. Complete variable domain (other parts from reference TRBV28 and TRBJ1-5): DVKVTQSSRYLVKRTGEKVFLECVQDMDHENMFWYRQDPGLGLRLIYFSYDVKMKEKGDIPEGYSVSREKKERFSLILESASTNQTSMYLCASDEGLNQPQHFGDGTRLSIL.

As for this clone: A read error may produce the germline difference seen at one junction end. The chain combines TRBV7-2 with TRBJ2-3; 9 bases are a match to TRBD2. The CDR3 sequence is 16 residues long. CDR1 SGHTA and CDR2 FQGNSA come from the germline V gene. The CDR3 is CASSEKTGTSRDTQYF. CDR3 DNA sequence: TGTGCCAGCAGCGAAAAAACCGGGACTAGCAGAGATACGCAGTATTTT. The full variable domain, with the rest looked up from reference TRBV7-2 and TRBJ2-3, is GAGVSQSPSNKVTEKGKDVELRCDPISGHTALYWYRQSLGQGLEFLIYFQGNSAPDKSGLPSDRFSAERTGGSVSTLTIQRTQQEDSAVYLCASSEKTGTSRDTQYFGPGTRLTVL.

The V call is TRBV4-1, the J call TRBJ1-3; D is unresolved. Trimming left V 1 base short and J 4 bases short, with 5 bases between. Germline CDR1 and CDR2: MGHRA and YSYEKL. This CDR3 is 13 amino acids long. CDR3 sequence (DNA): TGCGCCAGCAGCCAAGTAGCGGGAAACACCATATATTTT. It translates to CASSQVAGNTIYF.

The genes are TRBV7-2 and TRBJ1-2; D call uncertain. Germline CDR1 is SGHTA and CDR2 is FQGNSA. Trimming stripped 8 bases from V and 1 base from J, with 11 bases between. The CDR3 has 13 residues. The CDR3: CASSEYFNYGYTF. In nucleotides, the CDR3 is TGTGCCAGCTCAGAATACTTTAACTATGGCTACACCTTC.

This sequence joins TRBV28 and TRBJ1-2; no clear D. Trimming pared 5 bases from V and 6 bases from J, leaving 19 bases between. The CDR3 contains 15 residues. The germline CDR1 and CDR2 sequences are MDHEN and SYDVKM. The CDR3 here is CASSPPSRPANGYTF. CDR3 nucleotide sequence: TGTGCCAGCAGTCCCCCCTCGCGGCCAGCCAATGGCTACACCTTC.

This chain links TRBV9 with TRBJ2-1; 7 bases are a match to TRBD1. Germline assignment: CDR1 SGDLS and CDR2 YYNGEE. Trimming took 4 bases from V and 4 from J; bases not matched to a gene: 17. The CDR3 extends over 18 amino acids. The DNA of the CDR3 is TGTGCCAGCAGCTCCACTATTTCACCCGGGACAGCGTACAATGAGCAGTTCTTC. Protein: CASSSTISPGTAYNEQFF.

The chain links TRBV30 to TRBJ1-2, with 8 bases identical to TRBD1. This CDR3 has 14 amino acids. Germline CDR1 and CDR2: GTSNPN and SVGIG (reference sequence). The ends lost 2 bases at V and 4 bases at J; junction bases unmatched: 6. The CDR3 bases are TGTGCCTGGAGTACCCCGGGACAGGTCTATGGCTACACCTTC. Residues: CAWSTPGQVYGYTF.

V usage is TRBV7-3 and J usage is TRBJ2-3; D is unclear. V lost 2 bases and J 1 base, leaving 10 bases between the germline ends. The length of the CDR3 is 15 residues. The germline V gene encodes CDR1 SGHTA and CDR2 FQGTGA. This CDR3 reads CASSLSVLRTDTQYF. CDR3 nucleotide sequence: TGTGCCAGCAGCTTATCCGTCCTGCGCACAGATACGCAGTATTTT. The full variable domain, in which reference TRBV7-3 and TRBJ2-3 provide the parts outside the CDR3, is GAGVSQTPSNKVTEKGKYVELRCDPISGHTALYWYRQSLGQGPEFLIYFQGTGAADDSGLPNDRFFAVRPEGSVSTLKIQRTERGDSAVYLCASSLSVLRTDTQYFGPGTRLTVL.

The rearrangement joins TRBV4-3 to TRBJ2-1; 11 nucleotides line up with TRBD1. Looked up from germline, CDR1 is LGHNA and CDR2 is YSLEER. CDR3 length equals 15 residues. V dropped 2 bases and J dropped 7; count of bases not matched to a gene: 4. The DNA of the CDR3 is TGCGCCAGCAGCCAACCCGGGACAGGGGGGAATGAGCAGTTCTTC. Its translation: CASSQPGTGGNEQFF.

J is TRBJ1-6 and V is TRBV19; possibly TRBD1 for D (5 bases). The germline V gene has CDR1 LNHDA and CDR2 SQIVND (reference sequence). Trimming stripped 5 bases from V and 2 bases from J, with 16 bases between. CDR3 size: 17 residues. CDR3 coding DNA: TGTGCCAGTAGTGCGGGCTTGTCGGGGGCCTATAATTCACCCCTCCACTTT. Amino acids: CASSAGLSGAYNSPLHF. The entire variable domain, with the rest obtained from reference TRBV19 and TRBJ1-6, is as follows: DGGITQSPKYLFRKEGQNVTLSCEQNLNHDAMYWYRQDPGQGLRLIYYSQIVNDFQKGDIAEGYSVSREKKESFPLTVTSAQKNPTAFYLCASSAGLSGAYNSPLHFGNGTRLTVT.

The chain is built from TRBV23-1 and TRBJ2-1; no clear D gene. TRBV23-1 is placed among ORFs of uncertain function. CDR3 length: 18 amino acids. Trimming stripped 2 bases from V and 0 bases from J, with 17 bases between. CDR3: CASSQRVTDESSYNEQFF. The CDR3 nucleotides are TGCGCCAGCAGTCAACGGGTGACCGACGAGAGCTCCTACAATGAGCAGTTCTTC.

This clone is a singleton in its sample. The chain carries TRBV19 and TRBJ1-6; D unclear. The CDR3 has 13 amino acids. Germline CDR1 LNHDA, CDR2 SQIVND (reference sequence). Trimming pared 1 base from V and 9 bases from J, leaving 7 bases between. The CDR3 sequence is CASSIGAGSPLHF. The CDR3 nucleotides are TGTGCCAGTAGTATAGGAGCTGGTTCACCCCTCCACTTT.

The CDR3 region is CASSESVWRKRYGYTF. The CDR3 region has the DNA TGCGCCAGCAGTGAGTCAGTCTGGCGGAAAAGATATGGCTACACCTTC. The rearrangement joins TRBV10-1 to TRBJ1-2; no clear D. The length of the CDR3 is 16 residues. The V and J ends lost 0 bases and 5 bases respectively, with 16 bases between them. Per germline, CDR1 WNHNN and CDR2 SYGVQD (reference sequence).

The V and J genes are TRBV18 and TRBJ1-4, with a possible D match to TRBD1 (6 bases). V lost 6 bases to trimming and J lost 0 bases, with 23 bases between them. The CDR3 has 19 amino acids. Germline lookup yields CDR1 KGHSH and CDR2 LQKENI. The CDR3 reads CASSSYTGTPPATNEKLFF. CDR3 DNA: TGTGCCAGCTCTTCCTATACAGGGACCCCCCCCGCAACTAATGAAAAACTGTTTTTT.

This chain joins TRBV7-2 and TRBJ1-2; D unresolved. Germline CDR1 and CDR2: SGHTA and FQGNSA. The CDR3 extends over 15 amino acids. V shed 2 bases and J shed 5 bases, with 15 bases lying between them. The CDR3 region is CASSLQSSSTYGYTF. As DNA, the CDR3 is TGTGCCAGCAGCTTACAATCCTCATCCACATATGGCTACACCTTC.

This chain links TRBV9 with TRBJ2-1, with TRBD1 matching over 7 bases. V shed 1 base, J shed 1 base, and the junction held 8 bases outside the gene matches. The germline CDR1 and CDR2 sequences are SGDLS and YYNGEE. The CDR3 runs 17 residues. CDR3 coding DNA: TGTGCCAGCAGCGTACACACAGGGGACCGATCCTACAATGAGCAGTTCTTC. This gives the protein CASSVHTGDRSYNEQFF.

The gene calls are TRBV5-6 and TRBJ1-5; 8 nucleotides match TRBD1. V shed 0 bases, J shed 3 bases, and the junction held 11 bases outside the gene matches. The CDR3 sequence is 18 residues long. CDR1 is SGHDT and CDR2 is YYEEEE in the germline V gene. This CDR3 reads CASSLGSRRGPVNQPQHF. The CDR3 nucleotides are TGTGCCAGCAGCTTGGGGTCGCGCAGGGGGCCGGTCAATCAGCCCCAGCATTTT. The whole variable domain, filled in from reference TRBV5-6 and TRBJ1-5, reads DAGVTQSPTHLIKTRGQQVTLRCSPKSGHDTVSWYQQALGQGPQFIFQYYEEEERQRGNFPDRFSGHQFPNYSSELNVNALLLGDSALYLCASSLGSRRGPVNQPQHFGDGTRLSIL.

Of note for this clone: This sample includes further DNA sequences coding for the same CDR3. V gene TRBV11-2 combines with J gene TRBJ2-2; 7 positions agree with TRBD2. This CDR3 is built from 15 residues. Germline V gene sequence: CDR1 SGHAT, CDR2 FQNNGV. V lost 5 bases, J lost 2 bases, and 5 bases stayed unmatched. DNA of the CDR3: TGTGCCAGCAGCCTGGGGGGGGTTAACACCGGGGAGCTGTTTTTT. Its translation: CASSLGGVNTGELFF.

CDR3 in amino acids: CAWSGGDTQYF. CDR3 DNA sequence: TGTGCCTGGAGCGGGGGAGATACGCAGTATTTT. The chain has TRBV30 and TRBJ2-3, with D perhaps matching TRBD2 (6 bases). This CDR3 is 11 amino acids long. The germline CDR1 and CDR2 sequences are GTSNPN and SVGIG (reference sequence). Trimming pared 3 bases from V and 5 bases from J, leaving 6 bases between.

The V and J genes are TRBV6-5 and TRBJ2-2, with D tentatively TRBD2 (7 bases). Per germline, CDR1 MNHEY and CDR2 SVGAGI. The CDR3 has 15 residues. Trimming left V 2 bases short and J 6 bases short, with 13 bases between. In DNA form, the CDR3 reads TGTGCCAGCAGTTACGGGGGGGCTTTGGCCGGGGAGCTGTTTTTT. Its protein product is CASSYGGALAGELFF.

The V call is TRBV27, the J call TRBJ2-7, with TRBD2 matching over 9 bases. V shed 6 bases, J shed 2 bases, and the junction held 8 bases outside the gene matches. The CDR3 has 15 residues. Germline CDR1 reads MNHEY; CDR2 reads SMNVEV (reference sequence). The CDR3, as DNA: TGTGCCAGCAGCCTCGGGCTAGCGGGACCCTACGAGCAGTACTTC. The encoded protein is CASSLGLAGPYEQYF.

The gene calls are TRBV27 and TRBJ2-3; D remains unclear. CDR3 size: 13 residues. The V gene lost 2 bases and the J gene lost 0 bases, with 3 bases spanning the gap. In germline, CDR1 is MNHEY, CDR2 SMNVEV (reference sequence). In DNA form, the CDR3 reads TGTGCCAGCAGTTTACTTAGCACAGATACGCAGTATTTT. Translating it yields CASSLLSTDTQYF.

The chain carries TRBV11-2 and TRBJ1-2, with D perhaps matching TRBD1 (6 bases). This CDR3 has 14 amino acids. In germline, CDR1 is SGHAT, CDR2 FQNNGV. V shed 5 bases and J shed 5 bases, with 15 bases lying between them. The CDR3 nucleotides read TGTGCCAGCAGCCGCGGACAGACAACATATGGCTACACCTTC. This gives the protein CASSRGQTTYGYTF.